This T cell receptor (beta chain) was captured by sequencing in a study of regulatory T cells in long-lasting Graves disease. Study details: The antithyroid drugs taken by newly diagnosed Graves' patients had been used for under 3 months. General observations from the study: TRBV28, TRBJ1-2 and TRBJ2-5 emerged as the favored segments in persistent disease.

Relying on iRepertoire HTBI primers and Arm-PCR of CDR3 regions, the team built TCR beta libraries. TCRdb reanalysed the multiplex PCR reads using MiXCR and keeps one entry per CDR3 protein. The table lists about 240,000 distinct CDR3 sequences, around 21% of them singletons. This sample's time point: newly diagnosed GD, antithyroid drugs for less than 3 months. After RNA was extracted from PBMCs, the TCR library was made from it. This clonotype was recorded many times. The target antigen is unknown. Mismatch with germline at one junction end may stem from a read error. Germline V gives CDR1 SGHRS, CDR2 YFSETQ. The CDR3 has 15 amino acids.

This sample comprised peripheral blood mononuclear cells (PBMCs), obtained at new diagnosis, from a patient treated with antithyroid drugs. This TCR derives from a female donor with Graves disease. The chain joins TRBV5-1 to TRBJ2-3; 7 bases line up with TRBD2. The CDR3 here is CASSLGRGSTDTQYF. CDR3 nucleotides: TGTGCCAGCAGCTTGGGGAGGGGTAGCACAGATACGCAGTATTTT.